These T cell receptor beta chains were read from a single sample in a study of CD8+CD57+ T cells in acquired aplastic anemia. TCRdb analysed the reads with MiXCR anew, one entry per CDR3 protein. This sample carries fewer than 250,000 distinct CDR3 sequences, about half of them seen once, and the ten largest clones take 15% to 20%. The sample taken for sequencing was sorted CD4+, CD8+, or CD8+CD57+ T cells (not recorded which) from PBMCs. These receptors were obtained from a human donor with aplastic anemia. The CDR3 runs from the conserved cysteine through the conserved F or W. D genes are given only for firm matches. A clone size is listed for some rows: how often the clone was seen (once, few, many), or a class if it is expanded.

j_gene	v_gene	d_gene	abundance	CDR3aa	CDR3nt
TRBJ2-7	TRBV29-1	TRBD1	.	CSAAGTAEQYF	TGCAGCGCTGCCGGGACAGCCGAGCAGTACTTC
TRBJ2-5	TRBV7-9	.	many	CASSWQGGETQYF	TGTGCCAGCAGCTGGCAGGGGGGAGAGACCCAGTACTTC
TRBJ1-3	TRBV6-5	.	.	CASSYSSGPSSGNTIYF	TGTGCCAGCAGTTACTCGAGTGGTCCCTCCTCTGGAAACACCATATATTTT
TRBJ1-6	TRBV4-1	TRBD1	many	CASSPPGGNSYNSPLHF	TGCGCCAGCAGCCCTCCAGGGGGAAATTCCTATAATTCACCCCTCCACTTT
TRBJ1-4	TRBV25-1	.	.	CASSEYRGSLNEKLFF	TGTGCCAGCAGTGAATATAGGGGGAGTTTAAATGAAAAACTGTTTTTT
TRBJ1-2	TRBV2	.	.	CASREQGTRKGYTF	TGTGCCAGCAGGGAACAGGGCACCCGGAAGGGCTACACCTTC
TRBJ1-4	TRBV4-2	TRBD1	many	CASSPTGDVNEKLFF	TGTGCCAGCAGCCCTACAGGGGACGTTAATGAAAAACTGTTTTTT
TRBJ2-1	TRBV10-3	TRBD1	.	CAISSGTGSKDEQFF	TGTGCCATCAGTTCCGGGACAGGGTCAAAGGATGAGCAGTTCTTC
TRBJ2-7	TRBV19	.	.	CASSIGADGGYEQYF	TGTGCCAGTAGTATAGGGGCCGACGGTGGCTACGAGCAGTACTTC
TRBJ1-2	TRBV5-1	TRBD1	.	CASSLGASGGGYGYTF	TGCGCCAGCAGCTTGGGCGCTTCAGGGGGCGGTTATGGCTACACCTTC
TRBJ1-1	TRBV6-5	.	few	CASRLIMNTEAFF	TGTGCCAGCAGACTAATAATGAACACTGAAGCTTTCTTT
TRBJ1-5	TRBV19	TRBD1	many	CASSIRPTGGQPQHF	TGTGCCAGTAGTATTCGGCCGACAGGGGGACAGCCCCAGCATTTT
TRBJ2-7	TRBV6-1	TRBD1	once	CASSHLGQGYEQYF	TGTGCCAGCAGTCACCTGGGACAGGGCTACGAGCAGTACTTC
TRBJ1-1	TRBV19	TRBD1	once	CASIGDSQNTEAFF	TGTGCCAGTATTGGGGACAGTCAGAACACTGAGGCTTTCTTT
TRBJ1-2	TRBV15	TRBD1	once	CATSRYGTVVYGYTF	TGTGCCACCAGCAGATATGGGACAGTCGTCTATGGCTACACCTTC
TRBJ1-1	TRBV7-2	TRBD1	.	CASSFSRDRGLINTEAFF	TGTGCCAGCAGCTTTTCCCGGGACAGGGGACTCATAAACACTGAAGCTTTCTTT
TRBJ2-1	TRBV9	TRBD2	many	CASSVGLAGGLEQFF	TGTGCCAGCAGCGTAGGACTAGCGGGGGGCCTTGAGCAGTTCTTC
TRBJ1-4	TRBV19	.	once	CAGSARRGNEKLFF	TGTGCCGGTAGTGCTAGACGGGGTAATGAAAAACTGTTTTTT
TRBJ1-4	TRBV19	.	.	CASSRGWSEKLFF	TGTGCCAGTAGTCGCGGGTGGAGTGAAAAACTGTTTTTT
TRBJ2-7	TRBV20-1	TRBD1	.	CSISQGAEGEQYF	TGCAGCATATCACAGGGGGCGGAAGGCGAGCAGTACTTC
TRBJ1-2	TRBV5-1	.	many	CASSFGGFDGYTF	TGCGCCAGCAGCTTCGGAGGGTTTGATGGCTACACCTTC
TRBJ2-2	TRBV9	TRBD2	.	CASSPMASGGNTGELFF	TGTGCCAGCAGCCCCATGGCTAGCGGGGGGAACACCGGGGAGCTGTTTTTT
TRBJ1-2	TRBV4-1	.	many	CASTSMDSFYGYTF	TGCGCCAGCACCTCTATGGACAGTTTCTATGGCTACACCTTC
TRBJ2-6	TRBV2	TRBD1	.	CASSYISRGQQGTEAF	TGTGCCAGCAGTTACATATCACGGGGACAGCAAGGCACTGAAGCTTTC
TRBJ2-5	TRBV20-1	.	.	CSASEVQETQCF	TGCAGTGCTAGCGAAGTACAAGAGACCCAGTGCTTC
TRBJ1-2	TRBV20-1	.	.	CSARFGGRGSGYTF	TGCAGTGCTAGGTTCGGGGGCAGGGGATCTGGCTACACCTTC
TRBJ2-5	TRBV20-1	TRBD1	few	CSARKPGQGKETQYF	TGCAGTGCTAGAAAACCCGGACAGGGAAAAGAGACCCAGTACTTC
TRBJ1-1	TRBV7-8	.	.	CASSLEVGGVTPEAFF	TGTGCCAGCAGCTTAGAGGTAGGGGGAGTTACCCCTGAAGCTTTCTTT
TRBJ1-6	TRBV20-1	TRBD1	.	CSARGTGRSPLHF	TGCAGTGCTAGGGGGACAGGGCGGTCACCCCTCCACTTT
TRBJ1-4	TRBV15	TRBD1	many	CATSRGATGTNEKLFF	TGTGCCACCAGCAGAGGGGCGACAGGGACTAATGAAAAACTGTTTTTT
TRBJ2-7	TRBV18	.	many	CASSESYEQYF	TGTGCCAGCTCGGAGAGCTACGAGCAGTACTTC
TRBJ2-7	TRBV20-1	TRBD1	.	CSAREPDRSYEQYF	TGCAGTGCTAGAGAACCGGACAGGTCCTACGAGCAGTACTTC
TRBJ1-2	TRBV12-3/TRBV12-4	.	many	CASSFAAGVGGYTF	TGTGCCAGCAGTTTTGCGGCTGGGGTCGGTGGCTACACCTTC
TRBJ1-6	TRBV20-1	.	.	CSPEPGLNNSPLHF	TGCAGTCCTGAACCGGGACTCAATAATTCACCCCTCCACTTT
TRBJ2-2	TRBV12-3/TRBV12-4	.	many	CASSRTGELFF	TGTGCCAGCAGTCGAACCGGGGAGCTGTTTTTT
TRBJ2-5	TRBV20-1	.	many	CSARDQSGGRGVETQYF	TGCAGTGCTAGAGATCAGAGCGGAGGGAGGGGGGTGGAGACCCAGTACTTC
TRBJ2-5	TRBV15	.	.	CATSAGTQYF	TGTGCCACCAGCGCAGGGACCCAGTACTTC
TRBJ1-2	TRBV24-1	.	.	CATIPSPARYGYTF	TGTGCCACCATACCCAGTCCTGCCCGATATGGCTACACCTTC
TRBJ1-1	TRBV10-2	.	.	CASSDDSFYGKTFF	TGCGCCAGCAGTGACGATTCCTTCTACGGGAAAACTTTCTTT
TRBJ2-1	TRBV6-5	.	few	CASSPVKSSYNEQFF	TGTGCCAGCTCACCTGTAAAGAGCTCCTACAATGAGCAGTTCTTC
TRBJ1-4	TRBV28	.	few	CASSGGLTNEKLFF	TGTGCCAGCAGCGGGGGGCTGACTAATGAAAAACTGTTTTTT
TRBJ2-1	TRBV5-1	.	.	CASSLTSYNEQFF	TGCGCCAGCAGCTTGACGAGCTACAATGAGCAGTTCTTC
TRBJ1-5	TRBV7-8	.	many	CASSLARSGVGSNQPQHF	TGTGCCAGCAGCTTAGCGAGGTCAGGGGTGGGAAGCAATCAGCCCCAGCATTTT
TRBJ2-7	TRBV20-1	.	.	CSAPNSGFEQYF	TGCAGTGCGCCAAATTCGGGGTTCGAGCAGTACTTC
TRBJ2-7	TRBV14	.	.	CASSQGRQAYYEQYF	TGTGCCAGCAGCCAAGGTCGACAGGCTTACTACGAGCAGTACTTC